This T cell receptor (beta chain) was captured by sequencing in a study of blood T cell repertoires in COVID-19. CDR1 and CDR2 from the germline V gene are SGHTA and FQGNSA. The CDR3 spans 15 residues. V lost 5 bases, J lost 6 bases, and 17 bases lay in between. Data came from immunoSEQ multiplex PCR; TCRdb stores just in-frame clones and leaves some out. The profile covers 65,000 to 85,000 clones, with roughly nine tenths appearing a single time and under 3% taken by the ten largest. This clonotype was sampled from a man in his forties or fifties with acute or convalescent COVID-19. Sequenced material: peripheral blood. The chain joins TRBV7-2 to TRBJ2-1, with TRBD2 as a possible D gene (6 bases). The CDR3 loop reads CASSPQGRGSNEQFF. The CDR3 DNA follows: TGTGCCAGCAGCCCTCAGGGCCGGGGGAGCAATGAGCAGTTCTTC. Filled out from reference TRBV7-2 and TRBJ2-1, the complete variable domain reads GAGVSQSPSNKVTEKGKDVELRCDPISGHTALYWYRQSLGQGLEFLIYFQGNSAPDKSGLPSDRFSAERTGGSVSTLTIQRTQQEDSAVYLCASSPQGRGSNEQFFGPGTRLTVL.